These 9 T cell receptor beta chains share one sample of origin, sequenced in a study of blood T cell repertoires in COVID-19. TCRdb's copy holds only in-frame clones and misses some; the assay was immunoSEQ multiplex PCR. The table has about 500,000 clones, approximately 91% seen once. Sequenced material: peripheral blood. The receptor source for this set is a woman aged 45-60 years with COVID-19, enrolled during active disease.

CDR3: CSVELAGVNTEAFF. CDR3 in DNA: TGCAGCGTTGAATTGGCAGGGGTAAACACTGAAGCTTTCTTT. This rearrangement joins TRBV29-1 to TRBJ1-1; D possibly corresponds to TRBD1 (6 bases). The V gene's germline CDR1 is SQVTM and CDR2 ANQGSEA. The germline V and J ends were trimmed by 2 bases and 2 bases, with 12 bases remaining between them. There are 14 residues in the CDR3. Full variable domain (remainder filled in from reference TRBV29-1 and TRBJ1-1): SAVISQKPSRDICQRGTSLTIQCQVDSQVTMMFWYRQQPGQSLTLIATANQGSEATYESGFVIDKFPISRPNLTFSTLTVSNMSPEDSSIYLCSVELAGVNTEAFFGQGTRLTVV.

V is TRBV11-2 and J is TRBJ2-4, with a possible D match to TRBD1 (6 bases). CDR1 is SGHAT and CDR2 is FQNNGV in the germline V gene. The V and J ends lost 4 bases and 6 bases respectively, with 28 bases between them. The CDR3 sequence is 19 residues long. Here the CDR3 reads CASSSKRRRSGQLPNIQYF. CDR3 DNA: TGTGCCAGCAGCTCAAAACGAAGGCGGTCGGGACAACTCCCAAACATTCAGTACTTC.

The chain employs TRBV4-1 and TRBJ2-2; D is unclear. Trimming cost V 0 bases and J 2 bases, with 4 bases left between them. The CDR3 is 14 residues long. Germline CDR1 is MGHRA and CDR2 is YSYEKL. CDR3 in DNA: TGCGCCAGCAGCCAAGACAGAAACACCGGGGAGCTGTTTTTT. Its protein product is CASSQDRNTGELFF.

This chain connects TRBV19 to TRBJ2-2, with 8 nucleotides matching TRBD1. CDR1 LNHDA and CDR2 SQIVND come from the germline V gene (reference sequence). V gave up 4 bases and J gave up 5 bases; unmatched junction bases: 6. The CDR3 runs 15 residues. The CDR3 spells CASSRAGGWTGELFF. The CDR3 coding sequence is TGTGCCAGTAGTAGGGCAGGGGGCTGGACCGGGGAGCTGTTTTTT.

The CDR3 DNA is TGTGCCTGGAGTGTACAGGGGGCTTCAGATACGCAGTATTTT. Its protein is CAWSVQGASDTQYF. This chain connects TRBV30 to TRBJ2-3, with 9 bases aligning to TRBD1. This CDR3 has 14 residues. The V gene end was trimmed by 0 bases and the J gene end by 4 bases; junction bases not matched to a gene: 2. Germline lookup yields CDR1 GTSNPN and CDR2 SVGIG (reference sequence).

The J gene is TRBJ2-1, the V gene TRBV29-1, with 9 bases matching TRBD2. The CDR3 consists of 14 residues. The germline gives CDR1 SQVTM, CDR2 ANQGSEA. V dropped 6 bases and J dropped 3; count of bases not matched to a gene: 6. CDR3 nucleotides: TGCAGCGTACATGGCGGGGGGGACTACAATGAGCAGTTCTTC. Translation: CSVHGGGDYNEQFF.

The genes are TRBV3-1 (or the pseudogene TRBV3-2) and TRBJ2-7, with D possibly being TRBD2 (6 bases). Germline values: CDR1 LGHDT, CDR2 YNNKEL (reference sequence). This CDR3 spans 14 amino acids. Trimming stripped 5 bases from V and 7 bases from J, with 18 bases between. In DNA form, the CDR3 reads TGTGCCAGCAGCGGGCGGGCTAGCGCTAATGAGCAGTACTTC. Protein sequence: CASSGRASANEQYF.

The gene calls are TRBV3-1 (or the pseudogene TRBV3-2) and TRBJ2-2; 11 nucleotides match TRBD2. V lost 5 bases, J lost 7 bases, and 9 bases stayed unmatched. Germline CDR1 is LGHDT and CDR2 is YNNKEL (reference sequence). The CDR3 runs 16 residues. The CDR3 nucleotides are TGTGCCAGCAGCGGAGTCCTAGCGGGGGGAAACGGGGAGCTGTTTTTT. Its translation: CASSGVLAGGNGELFF.

The chain is built from TRBV9 and TRBJ1-2, with D unclear. This CDR3 is 11 amino acids long. CDR1 is SGDLS, CDR2 YYNGEE, per germline. V was clipped by 5 bases and J by 8 bases, with 10 bases between them. In DNA, the CDR3 is TGTGCCAGCAGAGGAGGCCACGGCTACACCTTC. Encoded protein: CASRGGHGYTF.